These 30 T cell receptor beta chains originate from one sample sequenced in a study of identical twins. MiXCR, run by TCRdb on the 5' RACE reads, gives a single entry per CDR3 protein. The data hold over 500,000 distinct CDR3 sequences, with less than 25% observed a single time. The sample was also linked to a second study, of T cells expressing NK-cell markers.

The specimen was CD4+ T cells sorted from blood. These receptors originate from a young woman in good health.

This clonotype occurred a few times. The chain recombines TRBV11-1 with TRBJ2-5; D unclear. The V end was cut by 4 bases, the J end by 0 bases, with 6 bases between. The CDR3 spans 13 residues. Germline V gene sequence: CDR1 SGHAT, CDR2 FQDESV (reference sequence). Here the CDR3 reads CASSSTYQETQYF. CDR3 nucleotide sequence: TGTGCCAGCAGCTCGACTTACCAAGAGACCCAGTACTTC.

A few counts support this clonotype. This chain joins TRBV6-6 and TRBJ2-5; TRBD1 matches at 8 bases. Per germline, CDR1 MNHNY and CDR2 SVGAGI (reference sequence). The V and J ends lost 9 bases and 10 bases, in that order; junction bases with no gene match: 13. The CDR3 is 13 residues long. The CDR3 sequence is CASSGGSQLDQYF. The CDR3 region has the DNA TGTGCCAGTTCAGGGGGCAGTCAACTGGACCAGTACTTC.

This clonotype was recorded only once. The chain couples TRBV7-2 to TRBJ2-2; D could derive from TRBD1 or TRBD2 (5 bases each). The CDR3 has 16 residues. The V end was cut by 1 base, the J end by 5 bases, with 14 bases between. Germline CDR1 is SGHTA and CDR2 is FQGNSA. This chain's CDR3 is CASSLDWGRGTGELFF. CDR3 coding DNA: TGTGCCAGCAGCTTAGATTGGGGGAGAGGTACCGGGGAGCTGTTTTTT.

The chain combines TRBV5-3 with TRBJ2-3, with 12 bases matching TRBD2. TRBV5-3 is noted as an ORF with a role that remains uncertain. The V segment lost 4 bases and the J segment 1 base; nucleotides outside the gene matches: 25. The length of the CDR3 is 23 residues. CDR3 DNA sequence: TGTGCCAGAAGCACTCGGATTTTAGATTTCCTAGCGGGAGGGAAGAAGCGCACAGATACGCAGTATTTT. Translation gives CARSTRILDFLAGGKKRTDTQYF.

The chain links TRBV6-5 to TRBJ1-4; unclear D gene. Trimming cost V 4 bases and J 3 bases, with 9 bases left between them. Germline CDR1 and CDR2: MNHEY and SVGAGI. The CDR3 length is 14 residues. The CDR3 loop is CASSSAWSNEKLFF. CDR3 sequence (DNA): TGTGCCAGCAGTTCCGCGTGGTCTAATGAAAAACTGTTTTTT.

The rearrangement joins TRBV7-2 to TRBJ2-2; no reliable D call. The V end was cut by 5 bases, the J end by 5 bases, with 9 bases between. This CDR3 is built from 13 residues. Germline V CDR1 and CDR2: SGHTA, FQGNSA. The chain's CDR3 is CASSPRETGELFF. The CDR3 DNA follows: TGTGCCAGCAGCCCCCGCGAGACCGGGGAGCTGTTTTTT.

The table lists this clonotype with a few counts. V usage is TRBV29-1 and J usage is TRBJ2-7; D remains ambiguous. In germline, CDR1 is SQVTM, CDR2 ANQGSEA. The CDR3 runs 12 residues. V was shortened by 5 bases and J by 3 bases, with 11 bases between the two germline ends. The CDR3 nucleotides read TGCAGCGTTCGCAGAAATCTCTACGAGCAGTACTTC. This sequence encodes CSVRRNLYEQYF.

The chain employs TRBV4-3 and TRBJ2-3; 8 nucleotides match TRBD2. Germline V CDR1 and CDR2: LGHNA, YSLEER. V was clipped by 1 base and J by 3 bases; unmatched bases: 3. There are 15 residues in the CDR3. CDR3 in DNA: TGCGCCAGCAGCCAAGTCCGCGGGAGGACAGATACGCAGTATTTT. This gives the protein CASSQVRGRTDTQYF.

This clonotype was seen a few times. The chain combines TRBV25-1 with TRBJ2-2; possible D gene TRBD2, 6 bases. Trimming took 5 bases from V and 0 from J, leaving 28 bases between them. Germline values: CDR1 MGHDK, CDR2 SYGVNS. CDR3 size: 21 residues. The CDR3 sequence is CASSITPGLTSILANTGELFF. The DNA for the CDR3 is TGTGCCAGCAGTATAACGCCGGGACTGACATCAATCCTCGCGAACACCGGGGAGCTGTTTTTT.

In this sample, this clonotype turned up a few times. This chain links TRBV7-2 with TRBJ1-2, with 7 bases identical to TRBD1. Germline-derived CDR1 and CDR2 are SGHTA and FQGNSA. The CDR3 is made up of 15 amino acids. Trimming took 2 bases from V and 3 from J; bases not matched to a gene: 6. CDR3 DNA: TGTGCCAGCAGCTTACATGGGACAGCAGACTATGGCTACACCTTC. Its translation: CASSLHGTADYGYTF.

The chain has TRBV20-1 and TRBJ2-7, with D maybe TRBD1 (5 bases). V was trimmed by 1 base and J by 9 bases, leaving 13 bases between them. CDR3 length: 12 amino acids. Germline V gene data show CDR1 as DFQATT and CDR2 as SNEGSKA (reference sequence). The CDR3 region is CSARAVGRPQYF. CDR3 sequence (DNA): TGCAGTGCTAGAGCCGTGGGGCGGCCGCAGTACTTC.

In its sample, this clonotype was seen a few times. This chain links TRBV6-5 with TRBJ1-2; D uncertain. The CDR3 runs 14 residues. Trimming removed 4 bases at V and 6 bases at J, with 15 bases between. The germline V gene encodes CDR1 MNHEY and CDR2 SVGAGI. The CDR3 DNA is TGTGCCAGCAGTTCTTTGGGGATTCGTGATGGCTACACCTTC. It is translated as CASSSLGIRDGYTF.

This clonotype appeared many times. The V call is TRBV3-1, the J call TRBJ2-5; D is undetermined. Germline V CDR1 and CDR2: LGHDT, YNNKEL (reference sequence). The CDR3 is 12 amino acids. V was clipped by 4 bases and J by 5 bases, with 8 bases between them. Written as DNA, the CDR3 is TGTGCCAGCAGCCGGTACACGGAGACCCAGTACTTC. It is translated as CASSRYTETQYF.

The chain employs TRBV12-3 or TRBV12-4 and TRBJ2-1, with 9 bases identical to TRBD2. Trimming removed 1 base from V and 9 bases from J; junction bases left unmatched: 7. The CDR3 has 15 residues. The CDR3 region has the DNA TGTGCCAGCAGTTTAGGGTTAGCGGGAGCCCGTGAGCAGTTCTTC. This codes for CASSLGLAGAREQFF.

This clonotype was picked up a small number of times. The chain carries TRBV5-1 and TRBJ1-1, with 7 bases matching TRBD1. Germline V CDR1 and CDR2: SGHRS, YFSETQ. Trimming at V came to 0 bases and at J to 0 bases, leaving 8 bases not matched to a gene. CDR3 length: 17 amino acids. This CDR3 reads CASSLDVTRGLNTEAFF. For the CDR3, the DNA is TGCGCCAGCAGCTTGGATGTGACGAGGGGGCTGAACACTGAAGCTTTCTTT. The variable domain in full, completed from reference TRBV5-1 and TRBJ1-1, reads KAGVTQTPRYLIKTRGQQVTLSCSPISGHRSVSWYQQTPGQGLQFLFEYFSETQRNKGNFPGRFSGRQFSNSRSEMNVSTLELGDSALYLCASSLDVTRGLNTEAFFGQGTRLTVV.

This clonotype was seen only a few times. In DNA, the CDR3 is TGCGCCAGTTCGGCCCTGCCGGGTTCTGGGGCCAACGTCCTGACTTTC. This codes for CASSALPGSGANVLTF. V usage is TRBV5-1 and J usage is TRBJ2-6; D gene uncertain. Trimming shortened V by 8 bases and J by 1 base, and 16 bases separated the two germline ends. Germline V gene data show CDR1 as SGHRS and CDR2 as YFSETQ. This CDR3 spans 16 amino acids.

This clonotype was seen more than once but under ten times. The V gene is TRBV5-1, the J gene TRBJ2-5, with 7 bases that match TRBD1. The CDR3 sequence is 14 residues long. Unmatched junction bases numbered 5, after V lost 1 base and J lost 5 bases. From germline, CDR1 is SGHRS and CDR2 YFSETQ. This chain's CDR3 is CASSLSGQAETQYF. The CDR3 region has the DNA TGCGCCAGCAGCTTGAGTGGACAGGCGGAGACCCAGTACTTC.

The gene calls are TRBV7-2 and TRBJ2-7, with D possibly being TRBD1 (7 bases). V was trimmed by 2 bases and J by 0 bases, leaving 11 bases between them. The CDR3 is 15 residues long. Germline values: CDR1 SGHTA, CDR2 FQGNSA. The CDR3 protein is CASSLQGGYSYEQYF. In DNA form, the CDR3 reads TGTGCCAGCAGCTTACAGGGGGGATACTCCTACGAGCAGTACTTC.

The table lists this clonotype with many counts. Here the CDR3 reads CSVGQGDQPQHF. CDR3 nucleotides: TGCAGCGTTGGTCAGGGAGATCAGCCCCAGCATTTT. J is TRBJ1-5 and V is TRBV29-1, with a weak D call TRBD1 (5 bases). Germline V CDR1 and CDR2: SQVTM, ANQGSEA. The CDR3 is 12 residues long. Trimming took off 4 bases at V and 5 bases at J, with 9 bases between the two ends.

This sequence joins TRBV12-3 or TRBV12-4 and TRBJ1-2; D possibly corresponds to TRBD1 (6 bases). V gave up 5 bases and J gave up 8 bases, with 15 bases separating them. The CDR3 extends over 13 amino acids. In nucleotides, the CDR3 is TGTGCCAGCAGTCTTAACAGGGTAGGCGGCTACACCTTC. This gives the protein CASSLNRVGGYTF.

This clonotype was seen a handful of times. The chain links TRBV12-3 or TRBV12-4 to TRBJ2-3, with 7 bases identical to TRBD1. The CDR3 loop spans 15 amino acids. With V trimmed by 6 bases and J by 0 bases, 6 bases remained unmatched. This chain's CDR3 is CASSPGQASTDTQYF. CDR3 nucleotide sequence: TGTGCCAGCAGCCCCGGACAGGCCAGCACAGATACGCAGTATTTT.

This clonotype turned up a few times. The chain couples TRBV7-2 to TRBJ2-3, with D unresolved. This CDR3 has 15 amino acids. CDR1 SGHTA and CDR2 FQGNSA come from the germline V gene. V was clipped by 0 bases and J by 4 bases, with 11 bases between them. The CDR3 DNA reads as TGTGCCAGCAGCTTAGCGCGACTTAAGGCAGATACGCAGTATTTT. It is translated as CASSLARLKADTQYF. The variable domain in full, with the rest retrieved from reference TRBV7-2 and TRBJ2-3, is GAGVSQSPSNKVTEKGKDVELRCDPISGHTALYWYRQSLGQGLEFLIYFQGNSAPDKSGLPSDRFSAERTGGSVSTLTIQRTQQEDSAVYLCASSLARLKADTQYFGPGTRLTVL.

This clonotype was picked up a small number of times. This chain uses TRBV7-7 with TRBJ2-7, with D unclear. Germline V gene data show CDR1 as SSHAT and CDR2 as FNYEAQ (reference sequence). Trimming took 1 base from V and 0 from J, leaving 10 bases between them. This CDR3 spans 15 amino acids. CDR3: CASSLGFGDSYEQYF. CDR3 coding DNA: TGTGCCAGCAGCTTAGGTTTTGGGGACTCCTACGAGCAGTACTTC.

The chain joins TRBV5-6 to TRBJ1-6; D remains unclear. The germline gives CDR1 SGHDT, CDR2 YYEEEE. The CDR3 is 18 amino acids. V lost 2 bases and J lost 0, with 15 bases in between. CDR3 in DNA: TGTGCCAGCAGCTTCATGACCGATCGTAGCTCCTATAATTCACCCCTCCACTTT. Translating gives CASSFMTDRSSYNSPLHF.

The chain recombines TRBV12-3 or TRBV12-4 with TRBJ2-2; TRBD2 is a possible D gene (5 bases). The CDR3 is made up of 14 amino acids. The ends were cut back, 5 bases at V and 3 bases at J, with 10 bases in the middle. Here the CDR3 DNA reads TGTGCCAGCAGTCGGACTCAATACACCGGGGAGCTGTTTTTT. This gives the protein CASSRTQYTGELFF.

The rearrangement links TRBV25-1 to TRBJ2-1; TRBD2 matches 12 bases. J lost 3 bases, V lost 6 bases, and 12 bases had no gene match. Germline V gene lookup returns CDR1 MGHDK and CDR2 SYGVNS. The CDR3 sequence is 18 residues long. The CDR3 is CASSGLAGKHRDYNEQFF. The CDR3 bases are TGTGCCAGCAGCGGACTAGCGGGAAAGCATCGGGACTACAATGAGCAGTTCTTC.

The chain carries TRBV7-2 and TRBJ2-6, with 8 bases lining up with TRBD1. Germline-derived CDR1 and CDR2 are SGHTA and FQGNSA. The CDR3 length is 17 residues. V gave up 5 bases and J gave up 0 bases; unmatched junction bases: 6. Written as DNA, the CDR3 is TGTGCCAGCAGCAATCAGGGGGCGCGCTCTGGGGCCAACGTCCTGACTTTC. Protein sequence: CASSNQGARSGANVLTF.

The chain is built from TRBV29-1 and TRBJ1-5, with a weak D call TRBD1 (5 bases). Trimming left V 6 bases short and J 3 bases short, with 12 bases between. The CDR3 extends over 13 amino acids. CDR1 is SQVTM, CDR2 ANQGSEA, per germline. The CDR3 coding sequence is TGCAGCGTCGGACACGGGACCAATCAGCCCCAGCATTTT. Its translation is CSVGHGTNQPQHF.

The CDR3 sequence: CSARDWKRSYNEQFF. In DNA form, the CDR3 reads TGCAGTGCTAGAGATTGGAAGCGATCCTACAATGAGCAGTTCTTC. V is TRBV20-1 and J is TRBJ2-1; no clear D. V dropped 0 bases and J dropped 1 base, with 10 bases sitting between them. The germline V gene encodes CDR1 DFQATT and CDR2 SNEGSKA (reference sequence). The CDR3 spans 15 residues.

The sample holds many counts of this clonotype. The chain couples TRBV29-1 to TRBJ2-1; 7 bases align to TRBD2. The germline gives CDR1 SQVTM, CDR2 ANQGSEA. V shed 8 bases and J 9 bases; nucleotides not matched to a gene: 16. This CDR3 comprises 14 residues. As DNA, the CDR3 is TGCAGCTCCTATAGGGCGGGAGCCGGTGGTGAGCAGTTCTTC. Translation: CSSYRAGAGGEQFF.